The rows below give T cell receptor beta chains drawn from one sample of a study of vaccination effects on CD4 cells after COVID-19. Profiled with immunoSEQ multiplex PCR; TCRdb holds only in-frame clones, not every one. Of 45,000 to 70,000 clones detected, around three quarters appear once; the ten largest clones hold 4.5% to 7%. What these receptors recognize is not known. The starting material was CD4+ T cells from PBMCs cultured with HIV peptides, obtained before COVID-19 vaccination. These receptors originate from a human donor who had a prior SARS-CoV-2 infection. The CDR3 runs from the conserved cysteine through the conserved F or W. Each record gives: clone size, D gene, J gene, V gene, CDR3 protein, CDR3 DNA. A D gene is named only where the DNA matches it firmly. The size field is filled for only some rows; it gives once, few, many or a size class.

>-|-|TRBJ2-3|TRBV5-1
CASSFTRINTDTQYF
TGCGCCAGCAGCTTTACTAGAATCAACACAGATACGCAGTATTTT
>-|TRBD1|TRBJ1-1|TRBV18
CASSLGTGRGTEAFF
TGTGCCAGCTCACTAGGGACAGGGAGAGGCACTGAAGCTTTCTTT
>-|TRBD2|TRBJ2-3|TRBV7-9
CASSLGTSGRAGADTQYF
TGTGCCAGCAGCCTAGGGACTAGCGGGAGGGCCGGGGCAGATACGCAGTATTTT
>-|TRBD2|TRBJ2-5|TRBV15
CATSRAGTRGLETQYF
TGTGCCACCAGCAGAGCCGGGACTAGGGGTCTGGAGACCCAGTACTTC
>-|-|TRBJ1-3|TRBV19
CASRLGGFLSGNTIYF
TGTGCCAGTCGTCTAGGGGGGTTCCTCTCTGGAAACACCATATATTTT
>-|-|TRBJ2-7|TRBV6-5
CASRIGPAYEQYF
TGTGCCAGCAGGATCGGGCCAGCCTACGAGCAGTACTTC
>once|-|TRBJ2-7|TRBV9
CASSVGSVAVSHEQYF
TGTGCCAGCAGCGTAGGGTCGGTAGCGGTCTCCCACGAGCAGTACTTC
>-|-|TRBJ2-1|TRBV7-9
CASSSPSPTALNNEQFF
TGTGCCAGCAGCTCACCCAGCCCGACGGCACTTAACAATGAGCAGTTCTTC
>-|-|TRBJ2-7|TRBV7-3
CASSLSNHYEQYF
TGTGCCAGCAGCTTATCGAACCATTACGAGCAGTACTTC
>-|-|TRBJ1-1|TRBV30
CAWSSSPGTEAFF
TGTGCCTGGAGCTCGTCGCCGGGCACTGAAGCTTTCTTT
>-|-|TRBJ1-2|TRBV11-3
CASSSTGHYGYTF
TGTGCCAGCAGCTCCACGGGGCACTATGGCTACACCTTC
>few|TRBD1|TRBJ1-6|TRBV5-4
CASSLDRGNSPLHF
TGTGCCAGCAGCTTAGACAGGGGGAATTCACCCCTCCACTTT
>once|TRBD2|TRBJ2-1|TRBV6-6
CASTASSGGAQEQFF
TGTGCCAGCACCGCCTCCAGCGGGGGGGCACAGGAGCAGTTCTTC
>few|-|TRBJ1-6|TRBV5-4
CASSLAGDSPLHF
TGTGCCAGCAGCTTGGCAGGGGATTCACCCCTCCACTTT
>-|-|TRBJ2-1|TRBV9
CASSGMQGYNEQFF
TGTGCCAGCAGCGGAATGCAGGGCTACAATGAGCAGTTCTTC
>once|-|TRBJ1-2|TRBV5-5
CASSLGGLGYGYTF
TGTGCCAGCAGCTTAGGAGGGCTCGGCTATGGCTACACCTTC
>-|-|TRBJ1-5|TRBV2
CASQETYYSNQPQHF
TGTGCCAGCCAAGAGACTTATTATAGCAATCAGCCCCAGCATTTT
>-|-|TRBJ1-5|TRBV5-5
CASSRDSGGNQPQHF
TGTGCCAGCAGCAGAGACTCTGGCGGAAATCAGCCCCAGCATTTT
>-|-|TRBJ1-1|TRBV9
CASSRGGENTEAFF
TGTGCCAGCAGCCGAGGGGGGGAGAACACTGAAGCTTTCTTT
>-|TRBD1|TRBJ1-1|TRBV3-1/TRBV3-2
CASSQLQGGTTFF
TGTGCCAGCAGCCAGTTACAGGGGGGGACGACTTTCTTT
>-|-|TRBJ2-3|TRBV25-1
CATSPGGVDTQYF
TGTGCCACTTCTCCCGGGGGTGTGGATACGCAGTATTTT
>-|TRBD2|TRBJ2-7|TRBV15
CATSRGEGLAEQYF
TGTGCCACCAGCAGAGGGGAGGGTTTGGCCGAGCAGTACTTC
>-|TRBD1|TRBJ2-7|TRBV28
CASSRGRYGQYF
TGTGCCAGCAGCAGGGGGCGATACGGGCAGTACTTC
>-|-|TRBJ1-2|TRBV5-1
CASSGASFWGYTF
TGCGCCAGCAGCGGGGCAAGCTTCTGGGGCTACACCTTC
>few|-|TRBJ1-2|TRBV9
CASSVEVAGFGYTF
TGTGCCAGCAGCGTAGAGGTTGCAGGGTTTGGCTACACCTTC
>-|TRBD2|TRBJ2-3|TRBV3-1/TRBV3-2
CASSQRALAGTQYF
TGTGCCAGCAGCCAAAGGGCACTAGCGGGTACGCAGTATTTT
>-|-|TRBJ2-7|TRBV11-2
CASSSTGPRSYEQYF
TGTGCCAGCAGCTCTACAGGGCCCCGCTCCTACGAGCAGTACTTC
>-|TRBD1|TRBJ1-6|TRBV5-1
CASSLEVRQGVNSPLHF
TGCGCCAGCAGCTTGGAAGTTCGCCAGGGGGTAAATTCACCCCTCCACTTT
>-|-|TRBJ2-7|TRBV5-6
CASSLVGGSEYEQYF
TGTGCCAGCAGCTTGGTAGGGGGATCCGAATACGAGCAGTACTTC
>-|-|TRBJ1-1|TRBV12-3/TRBV12-4
CASREISGTEAFF
TGTGCCAGCAGGGAAATCAGTGGGACTGAAGCTTTCTTT
>-|-|TRBJ2-1|TRBV7-8
CASSLGAYYNEQFF
TGTGCCAGCAGCTTAGGGGCCTACTACAATGAGCAGTTCTTC
>once|TRBD1|TRBJ2-7|TRBV10-3
CAISDPGRTGDPYEQYF
TGTGCCATCAGTGACCCGGGACGGACAGGGGACCCCTACGAGCAGTACTTC
>few|-|TRBJ1-3|TRBV4-2
CASSQVSGKAGNTIYF
TGTGCCAGCAGCCAGGTCTCCGGGAAGGCTGGAAACACCATATATTTT
>-|TRBD1|TRBJ1-5|TRBV3-1/TRBV3-2
CASSQGTGGYSNQPQHF
TGTGCCAGCAGCCAAGGGACAGGGGGTTATAGCAATCAGCCCCAGCATTTT
>few|TRBD1|TRBJ1-4|TRBV3-1/TRBV3-2
CASSQGARQGPEKLFF
TGTGCCAGCAGCCAGGGAGCACGACAGGGTCCTGAAAAACTGTTTTTT
>-|TRBD1|TRBJ2-1|TRBV27
CASSPRTGGFSYNEQFF
TGTGCCAGCAGTCCAAGGACAGGGGGTTTCTCCTACAATGAGCAGTTCTTC
>-|-|TRBJ2-7|TRBV6-5
CASSRNRDSYEQYF
TGTGCCAGCAGTCGGAACAGGGACTCCTACGAGCAGTACTTC
>-|-|TRBJ2-1|TRBV3-1/TRBV3-2
CASSQAAGYNEQFF
TGTGCCAGCAGCCAAGCGGCGGGTTACAATGAGCAGTTCTTC
>-|-|TRBJ2-1|TRBV6-2/TRBV6-3
CASSWLSEQFF
TGTGCCAGCAGTTGGCTGAGTGAGCAGTTCTTC
>-|TRBD1|TRBJ1-1|TRBV19
CASSDRGRLNTEAFF
TGTGCCAGTAGCGACAGGGGGCGGTTGAACACTGAAGCTTTCTTT
>-|-|TRBJ2-3|TRBV7-9
CASSFAAGFTDTQYF
TGTGCCAGCAGCTTTGCGGCGGGATTTACAGATACGCAGTATTTT
>-|-|TRBJ2-1|TRBV7-6
CASSLVGLANEQFF
TGTGCCAGCAGCTTAGTGGGACTGGCAAATGAGCAGTTCTTC
>-|TRBD1|TRBJ1-1|TRBV2
CASRPDRGYTEAFF
TGTGCCAGCAGGCCCGACAGGGGTTACACTGAAGCTTTCTTT
>once|TRBD1|TRBJ1-2|TRBV7-2
CASSLTGQGGYGYTF
TGTGCCAGCAGCCTAACCGGGCAGGGGGGCTATGGCTACACCTTC
>-|TRBD1|TRBJ2-2|TRBV27
CASKPGTGYTGELFF
TGTGCCAGCAAGCCGGGGACAGGGTACACCGGGGAGCTGTTTTTT
>-|-|TRBJ1-6|TRBV30
CAWSRVDSPLHF
TGTGCCTGGAGTAGAGTCGATTCACCCCTCCACTTT